This TCR beta chain was profiled in a study of blood T cell repertoires in COVID-19. Study details: T cells, B-cell-depleted T cells, or PBMCs provided the cDNA or gDNA that served as material.

Recruits, aged roughly 18 to 100 years, lived in 24 US areas. This CDR3 has 13 residues. V shed 7 bases, J shed 9 bases, and the junction held 9 bases outside the gene matches. The germline V gene has CDR1 MDHEN and CDR2 SYDVKM. In the original processing: Amplified reference gene primers provided the basis for estimating nucleated cell counts. Libraries were prepared by immunoSEQ multiplex PCR; TCRdb keeps only in-frame clonotypes and omits some of them. V, J and clone size are those of that table, while D and trimming were read from the DNA. The sample yields about 480,000 clones, 88% seen once. Specimen: PBMCs or T cells enriched from blood (not recorded which). The rearrangement links TRBV28 to TRBJ2-1; 7 bases map to TRBD2. The TCR sequence derives from a woman aged 40 to 50 who had recovered from COVID-19. CDR3 nucleotides: TGTGCCAGCAAAACTAGCGCCTCCCCTGAGCAGTTCTTC. Residues: CASKTSASPEQFF.